A single count supports the clone carrying this T cell receptor beta chain. Trimming removed 4 bases from V and 2 bases from J, with 5 bases in between. CDR1 and CDR2 (germline): SQVTM, ANQGSEA. CDR3 size: 11 residues. The table came from immunoSEQ multiplex PCR; TCRdb's copy has only in-frame clones and leaves some out. The table includes fewer than 600,000 clones, around 87% detected once. These data are taken from a study of blood T cell repertoires in COVID-19. On the study more broadly: Researchers got acute and convalescent COVID-19 samples from the United States, Italy and Spain.

What was sequenced was PBMCs or T cells enriched from blood (not recorded which). This chain uses TRBV29-1 with TRBJ1-2, with D hard to call. This receptor was identified in a woman in her 40s who had recovered from COVID-19. The CDR3 region is CSVVRNYGYTF. CDR3 nucleotides: TGCAGCGTTGTCAGGAACTATGGCTACACCTTC.